Listed below are T cell receptor beta chains from one sample, sequenced in a study of T cell responses to AZD1222 COVID-19 vaccine. The table came from immunoSEQ multiplex PCR; TCRdb's copy has only in-frame clones and leaves some out. The sample yields around 180,000 clones, 75% to 90% seen once. The sample was peripheral blood, taken on day 0 of AZD1222 vaccination. All receptors derive from an adult in good health. Both conserved end residues are trimmed from each CDR3.

j_gene,v_gene,CDR3aa
TRBJ2-7,TRBV3-1/TRBV3-2,ASSQVEYEQY
TRBJ2-1,TRBV4-1,ASRGEGQNEQF
TRBJ1-5,TRBV2,ASSAPIYRGDYQPQH
TRBJ1-1,TRBV6-5,ASSSPLHSYTEAF
TRBJ2-7,TRBV6-1,ASSEGTGGAGEQY
TRBJ2-1,TRBV7-9,ASSGGQGFYNEQF
TRBJ2-1,TRBV6-5,ASSYSSSGSYNEQF
TRBJ1-6,TRBV30,AWAVGEGAPLH
TRBJ2-1,TRBV7-9,ASSLSQQGRNEQF
TRBJ2-2,TRBV19,ASSILRTSSTGELF
TRBJ1-1,TRBV19,ASSILGGDTEAF
TRBJ1-1,TRBV19,ASSYLLTTAF
TRBJ1-6,TRBV5-8,ASSLGTAYNSPLH
TRBJ1-6,TRBV7-9,ASSPPGTGNSPNSPLH
TRBJ2-7,TRBV6-1,ASSEAATAGGNEQY
TRBJ2-5,TRBV6-5,ASSTSFSETQY
TRBJ1-1,TRBV11-2,ASSNQIVNTEAF
TRBJ2-3,TRBV27,ASRGFVGADTQY
TRBJ2-1,TRBV5-4,ASSFSGIQYNEQF
TRBJ1-5,TRBV27,ASSTGNQPQH
TRBJ2-7,TRBV7-6,ASSQGTGSYEQY
TRBJ2-7,TRBV6-5,ASSPHRGRFYEQY
TRBJ1-2,TRBV6-5,ASSYSSIRGYT
TRBJ2-1,TRBV5-3,ARSTETGGFNEQF
TRBJ1-5,TRBV3-1/TRBV3-2,ASSPSDRANQPQH
TRBJ1-4,TRBV3-1/TRBV3-2,ASSQEGAPNEKLF
TRBJ1-1,TRBV2,ASSLDPNTEAF
TRBJ2-1,TRBV29-1,SVGATRGNEQF
TRBJ2-2,TRBV24-1,ATSDKTRTGLGSGELF
TRBJ2-7,TRBV11-2,ASSSSNSGVVEQY
TRBJ2-7,TRBV6-5,ASSHFSAREQY
TRBJ2-3,TRBV10-3,AISESTWADTQY
TRBJ2-7,TRBV7-2,ASSRGGGQAYEQY
TRBJ2-3,TRBV6-5,ASRGPEFGDTQY
TRBJ2-5,TRBV7-7,ASSPLRRALETQY
TRBJ1-4,TRBV6-5,ASSLTGGWNEKLF
TRBJ2-7,TRBV4-1,ASSQGSFLVNEQY